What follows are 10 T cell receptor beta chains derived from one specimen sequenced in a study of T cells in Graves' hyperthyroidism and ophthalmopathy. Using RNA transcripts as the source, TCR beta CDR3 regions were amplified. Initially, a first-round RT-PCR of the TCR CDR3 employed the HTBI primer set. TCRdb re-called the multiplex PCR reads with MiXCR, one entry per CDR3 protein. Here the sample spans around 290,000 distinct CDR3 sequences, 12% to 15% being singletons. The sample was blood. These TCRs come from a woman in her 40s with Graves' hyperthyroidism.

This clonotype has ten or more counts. The CDR3 DNA sequence: TGTGCCAGCAGCTTATCGTGGTCGGGACAGCAGAACACTGAAGCTTTCTTT. The encoded protein is CASSLSWSGQQNTEAFF. The chain employs TRBV11-3 and TRBJ1-1; TRBD1 agrees at 7 bases. Germline assignment: CDR1 SGHNT and CDR2 YENEEA. There are 17 residues in the CDR3. The V segment lost 2 bases and the J segment 1 base; nucleotides outside the gene matches: 10.

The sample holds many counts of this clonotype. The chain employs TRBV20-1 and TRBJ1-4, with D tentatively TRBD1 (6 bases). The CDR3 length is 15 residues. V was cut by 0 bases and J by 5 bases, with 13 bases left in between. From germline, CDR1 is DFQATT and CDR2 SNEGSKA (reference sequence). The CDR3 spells CSARDVARGNEKLFF. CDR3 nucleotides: TGCAGTGCTAGAGATGTGGCCAGGGGAAATGAAAAACTGTTTTTT.

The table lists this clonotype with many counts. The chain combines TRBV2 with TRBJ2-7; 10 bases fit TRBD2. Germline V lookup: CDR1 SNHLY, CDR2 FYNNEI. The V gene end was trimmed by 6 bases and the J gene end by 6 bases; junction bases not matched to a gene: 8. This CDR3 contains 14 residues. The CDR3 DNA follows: TGTGCCAGCAGAACTAGCGGGAATGGCTTCGAGCAGTACTTC. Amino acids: CASRTSGNGFEQYF. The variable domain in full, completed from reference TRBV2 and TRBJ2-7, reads EPEVTQTPSHQVTQMGQEVILRCVPISNHLYFYWYRQILGQKVEFLVSFYNNEISEKSEIFDDQFSVERPDGSNFTLKIRSTKLEDSAMYFCASRTSGNGFEQYFGPGTRLTVT.

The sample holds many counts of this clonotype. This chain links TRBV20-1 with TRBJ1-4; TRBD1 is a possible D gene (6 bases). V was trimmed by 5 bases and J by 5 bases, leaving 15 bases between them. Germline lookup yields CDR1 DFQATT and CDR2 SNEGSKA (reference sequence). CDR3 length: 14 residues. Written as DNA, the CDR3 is TGCAGTGCTGGATTCGGGGGGCCCAATGAAAAACTGTTTTTT. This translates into CSAGFGGPNEKLFF.

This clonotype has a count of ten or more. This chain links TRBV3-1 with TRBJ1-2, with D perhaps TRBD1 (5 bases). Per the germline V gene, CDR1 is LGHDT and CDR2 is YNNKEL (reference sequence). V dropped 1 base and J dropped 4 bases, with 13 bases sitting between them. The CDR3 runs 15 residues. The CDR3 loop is CASSQAGVGTYGYTF. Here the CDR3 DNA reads TGTGCCAGCAGCCAAGCCGGCGTCGGGACCTATGGCTACACCTTC. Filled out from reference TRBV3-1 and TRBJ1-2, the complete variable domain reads DTAVSQTPKYLVTQMGNDKSIKCEQNLGHDTMYWYKQDSKKFLKIMFSYNNKELIINETVPNRFSPKSPDKAHLNLHINSLELGDSAVYFCASSQAGVGTYGYTFGSGTRLTVV.

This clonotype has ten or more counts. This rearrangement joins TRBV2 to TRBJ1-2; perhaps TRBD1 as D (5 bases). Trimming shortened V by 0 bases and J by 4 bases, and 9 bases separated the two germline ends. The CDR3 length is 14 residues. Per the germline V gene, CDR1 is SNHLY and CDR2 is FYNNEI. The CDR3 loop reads CASSEASGTYGYTF. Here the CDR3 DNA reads TGTGCCAGCAGTGAAGCGTCGGGGACCTATGGCTACACCTTC.

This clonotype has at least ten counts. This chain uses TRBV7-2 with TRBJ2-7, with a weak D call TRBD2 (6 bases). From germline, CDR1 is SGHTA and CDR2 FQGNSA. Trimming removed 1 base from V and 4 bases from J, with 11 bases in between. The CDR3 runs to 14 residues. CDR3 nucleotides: TGTGCCAGCAGCTTAGTTGCGGGATCGTACGAGCAGTACTTC. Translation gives CASSLVAGSYEQYF.

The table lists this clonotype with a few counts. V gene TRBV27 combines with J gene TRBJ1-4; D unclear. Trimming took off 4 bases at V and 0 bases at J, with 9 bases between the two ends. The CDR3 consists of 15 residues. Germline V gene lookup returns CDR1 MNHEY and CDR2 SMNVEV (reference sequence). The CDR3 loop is CASSSVLATNEKLFF. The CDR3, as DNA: TGTGCCAGCAGTTCCGTGTTGGCAACTAATGAAAAACTGTTTTTT. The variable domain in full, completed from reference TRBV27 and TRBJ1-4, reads EAQVTQNPRYLITVTGKKLTVTCSQNMNHEYMSWYRQDPGLGLRQIYYSMNVEVTDKGDVPEGYKVSRKEKRNFPLILESPSPNQTSLYFCASSSVLATNEKLFFGSGTQLSVL.

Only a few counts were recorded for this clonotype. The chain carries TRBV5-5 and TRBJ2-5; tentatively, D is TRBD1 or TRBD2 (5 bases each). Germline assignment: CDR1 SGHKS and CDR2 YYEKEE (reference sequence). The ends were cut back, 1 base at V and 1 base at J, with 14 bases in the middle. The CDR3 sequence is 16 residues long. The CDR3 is CASSLSARDLQETQYF. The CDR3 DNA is TGTGCCAGCAGCTTGTCGGCCAGGGACCTCCAAGAGACCCAGTACTTC.

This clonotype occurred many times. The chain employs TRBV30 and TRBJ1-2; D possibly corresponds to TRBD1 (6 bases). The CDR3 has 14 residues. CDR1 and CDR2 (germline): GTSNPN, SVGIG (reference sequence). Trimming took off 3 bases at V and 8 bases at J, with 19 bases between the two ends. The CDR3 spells CAWRLQGWGRGYTF. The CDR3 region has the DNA TGTGCCTGGAGGCTTCAGGGGTGGGGTAGGGGCTACACCTTC.